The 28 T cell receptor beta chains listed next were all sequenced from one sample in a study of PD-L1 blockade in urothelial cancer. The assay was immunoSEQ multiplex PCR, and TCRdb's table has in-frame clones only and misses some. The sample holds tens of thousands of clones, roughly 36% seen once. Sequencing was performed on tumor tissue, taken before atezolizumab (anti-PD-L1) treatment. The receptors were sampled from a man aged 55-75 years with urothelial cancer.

The CDR3 coding sequence is TGTGCCAGCTCTAGCTCGCAAAGGACAGATCAGTACTTC. As protein: CASSSSQRTDQYF. The chain carries TRBV2 and TRBJ2-7, with D perhaps matching TRBD1 (6 bases). The CDR3 has 13 amino acids. Germline assignment: CDR1 SNHLY and CDR2 FYNNEI. V lost 8 bases and J lost 10, with 21 bases in between.

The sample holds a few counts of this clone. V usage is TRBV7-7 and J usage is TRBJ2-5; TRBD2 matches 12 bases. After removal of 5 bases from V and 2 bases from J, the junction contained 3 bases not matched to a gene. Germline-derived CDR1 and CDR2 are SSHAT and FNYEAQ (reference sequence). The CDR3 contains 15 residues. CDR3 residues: CASSLGLAGQETQYF. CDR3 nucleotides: TGTGCCAGCAGCCTGGGACTAGCGGGTCAAGAGACCCAGTACTTC.

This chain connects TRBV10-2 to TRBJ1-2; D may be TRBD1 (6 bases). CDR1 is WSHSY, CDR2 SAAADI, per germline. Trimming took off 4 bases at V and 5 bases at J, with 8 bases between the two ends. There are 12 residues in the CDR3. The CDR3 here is CASSAGDYGYTF. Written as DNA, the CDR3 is TGCGCCAGCAGTGCAGGGGATTATGGCTACACCTTC.

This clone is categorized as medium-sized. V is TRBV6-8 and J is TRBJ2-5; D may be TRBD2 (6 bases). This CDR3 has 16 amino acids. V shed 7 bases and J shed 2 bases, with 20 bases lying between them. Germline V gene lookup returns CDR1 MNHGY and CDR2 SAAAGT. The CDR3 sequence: CASNAFETGGQETQYF. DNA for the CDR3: TGTGCCAGCAACGCATTCGAGACTGGAGGGCAAGAGACCCAGTACTTC.

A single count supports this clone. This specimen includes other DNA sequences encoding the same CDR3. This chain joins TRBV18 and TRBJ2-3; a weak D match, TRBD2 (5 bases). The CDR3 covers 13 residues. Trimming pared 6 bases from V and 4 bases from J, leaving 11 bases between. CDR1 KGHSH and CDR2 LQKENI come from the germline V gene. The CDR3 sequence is CASSTAGPDTQYF. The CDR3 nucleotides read TGTGCCAGCTCGACGGCGGGCCCAGATACGCAGTATTTT.

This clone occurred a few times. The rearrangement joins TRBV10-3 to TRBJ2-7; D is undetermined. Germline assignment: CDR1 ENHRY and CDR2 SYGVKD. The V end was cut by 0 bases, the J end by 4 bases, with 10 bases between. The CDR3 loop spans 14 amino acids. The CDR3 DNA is TGTGCCATCAGTGAGTCGATCGTGTTATACGAGCAGTACTTC. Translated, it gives CAISESIVLYEQYF.

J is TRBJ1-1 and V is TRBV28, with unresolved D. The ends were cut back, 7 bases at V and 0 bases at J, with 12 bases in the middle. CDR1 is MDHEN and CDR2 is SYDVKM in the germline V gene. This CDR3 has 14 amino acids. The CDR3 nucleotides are TGTGCCAGCACCCTGGACGGCTTGAACACTGAAGCTTTCTTT. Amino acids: CASTLDGLNTEAFF. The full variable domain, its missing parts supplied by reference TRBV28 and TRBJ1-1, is DVKVTQSSRYLVKRTGEKVFLECVQDMDHENMFWYRQDPGLGLRLIYFSYDVKMKEKGDIPEGYSVSREKKERFSLILESASTNQTSMYLCASTLDGLNTEAFFGQGTRLTVV.

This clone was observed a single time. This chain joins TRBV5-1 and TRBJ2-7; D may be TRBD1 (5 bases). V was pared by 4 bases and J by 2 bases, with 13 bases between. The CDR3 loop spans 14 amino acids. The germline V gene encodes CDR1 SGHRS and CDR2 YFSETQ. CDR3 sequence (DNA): TGCGCCAGCAGCCCCCCCGGACAAGCCTACGAGCAGTACTTC. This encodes CASSPPGQAYEQYF. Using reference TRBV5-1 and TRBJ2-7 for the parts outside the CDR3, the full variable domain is KAGVTQTPRYLIKTRGQQVTLSCSPISGHRSVSWYQQTPGQGLQFLFEYFSETQRNKGNFPGRFSGRQFSNSRSEMNVSTLELGDSALYLCASSPPGQAYEQYFGPGTRLTVT.

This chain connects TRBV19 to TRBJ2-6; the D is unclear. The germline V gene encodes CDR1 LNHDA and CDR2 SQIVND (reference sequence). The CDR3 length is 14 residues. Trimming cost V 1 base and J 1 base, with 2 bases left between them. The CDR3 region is CASSIGSGANVLTF. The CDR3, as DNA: TGTGCCAGTAGTATAGGATCTGGGGCCAACGTCCTGACTTTC.

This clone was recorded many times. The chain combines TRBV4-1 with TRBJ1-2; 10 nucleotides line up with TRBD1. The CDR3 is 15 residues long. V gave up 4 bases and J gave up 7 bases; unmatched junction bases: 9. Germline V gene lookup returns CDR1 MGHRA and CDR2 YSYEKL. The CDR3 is CASSRTGTGERGYTF. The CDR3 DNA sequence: TGCGCCAGCAGCCGAACCGGGACAGGGGAACGTGGCTACACCTTC.

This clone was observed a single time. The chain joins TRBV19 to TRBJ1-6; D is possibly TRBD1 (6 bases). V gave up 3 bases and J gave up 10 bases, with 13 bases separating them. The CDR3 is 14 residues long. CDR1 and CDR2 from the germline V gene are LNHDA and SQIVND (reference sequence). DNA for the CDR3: TGTGCCAGTAGTATGCCGGGGGCGGGATCACCCCTCCACTTT. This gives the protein CASSMPGAGSPLHF.

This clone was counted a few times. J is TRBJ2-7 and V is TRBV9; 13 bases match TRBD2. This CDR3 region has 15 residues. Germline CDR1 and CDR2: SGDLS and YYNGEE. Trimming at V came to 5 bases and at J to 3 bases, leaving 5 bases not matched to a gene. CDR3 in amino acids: CASRRGLAGNYEQYF. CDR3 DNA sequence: TGTGCCAGCAGACGGGGACTAGCGGGGAACTACGAGCAGTACTTC.

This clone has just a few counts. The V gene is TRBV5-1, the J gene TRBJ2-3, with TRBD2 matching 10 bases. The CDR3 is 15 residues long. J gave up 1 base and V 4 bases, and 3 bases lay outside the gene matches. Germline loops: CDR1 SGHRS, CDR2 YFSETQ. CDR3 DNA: TGCGCCAGCAGCACTGGGACTAGCGGCACAGATACGCAGTATTTT. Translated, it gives CASSTGTSGTDTQYF.

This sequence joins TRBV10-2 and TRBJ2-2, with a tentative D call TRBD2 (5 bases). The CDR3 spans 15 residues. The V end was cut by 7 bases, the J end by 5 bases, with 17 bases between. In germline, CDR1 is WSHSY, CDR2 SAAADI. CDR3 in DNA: TGCGCCAGCACCGTTAGCGCCCTGAGGACCGGGGAGCTGTTTTTT. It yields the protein CASTVSALRTGELFF.

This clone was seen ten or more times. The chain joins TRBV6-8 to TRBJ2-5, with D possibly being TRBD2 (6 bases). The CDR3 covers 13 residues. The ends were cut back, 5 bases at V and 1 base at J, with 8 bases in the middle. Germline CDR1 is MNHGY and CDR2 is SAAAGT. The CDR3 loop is CASSRDSQETQYF. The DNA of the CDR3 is TGTGCCAGCAGTAGGGACTCCCAAGAGACCCAGTACTTC.

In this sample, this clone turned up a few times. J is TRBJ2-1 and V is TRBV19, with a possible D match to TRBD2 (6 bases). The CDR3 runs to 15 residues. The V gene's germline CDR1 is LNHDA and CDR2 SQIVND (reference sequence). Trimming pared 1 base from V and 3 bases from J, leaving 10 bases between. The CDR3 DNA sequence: TGTGCCAGTAGTATAGCGGGGGTTAGCTACAATGAGCAGTTCTTC. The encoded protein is CASSIAGVSYNEQFF.

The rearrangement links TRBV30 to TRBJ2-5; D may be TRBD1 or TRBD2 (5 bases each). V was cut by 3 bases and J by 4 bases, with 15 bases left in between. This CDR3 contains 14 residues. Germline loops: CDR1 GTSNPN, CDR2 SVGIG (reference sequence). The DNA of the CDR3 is TGTGCCTGGAGAGTGGGGACCAAAGGAGAGACCCAGTACTTC. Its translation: CAWRVGTKGETQYF.

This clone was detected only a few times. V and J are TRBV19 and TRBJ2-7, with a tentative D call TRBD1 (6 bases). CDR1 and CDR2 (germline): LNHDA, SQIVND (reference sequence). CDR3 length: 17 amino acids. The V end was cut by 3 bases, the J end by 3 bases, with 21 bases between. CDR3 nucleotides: TGTGCCAGTAGTATCCCCCCTAACAGGGCCCCTTTCTACGAGCAGTACTTC. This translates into CASSIPPNRAPFYEQYF. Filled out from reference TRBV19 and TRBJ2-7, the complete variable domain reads DGGITQSPKYLFRKEGQNVTLSCEQNLNHDAMYWYRQDPGQGLRLIYYSQIVNDFQKGDIAEGYSVSREKKESFPLTVTSAQKNPTAFYLCASSIPPNRAPFYEQYFGPGTRLTVT.

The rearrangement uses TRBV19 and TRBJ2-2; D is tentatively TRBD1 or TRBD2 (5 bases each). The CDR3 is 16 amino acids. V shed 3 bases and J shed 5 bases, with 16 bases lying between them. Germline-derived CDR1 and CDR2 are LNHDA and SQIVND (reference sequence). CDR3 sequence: CASSISVRWGTGELFF. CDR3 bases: TGTGCCAGTAGTATTAGCGTCCGATGGGGGACCGGGGAGCTGTTTTTT.

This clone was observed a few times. CDR3 sequence reads: CASSFRGGTDTQYF. The DNA for the CDR3 is TGTGCCAGCAGCTTCAGGGGCGGCACAGATACGCAGTATTTT. The genes are TRBV11-3 and TRBJ2-3; TRBD1 might be the D (6 bases). The CDR3 length is 14 residues. Looked up from germline, CDR1 is SGHNT and CDR2 is YENEEA. Trimming removed 3 bases from V and 1 base from J, with 8 bases in between.

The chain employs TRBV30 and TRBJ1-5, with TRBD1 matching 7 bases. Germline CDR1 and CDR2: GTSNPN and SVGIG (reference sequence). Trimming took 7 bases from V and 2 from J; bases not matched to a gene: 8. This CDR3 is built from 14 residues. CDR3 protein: CALGQTIGNQPQHF. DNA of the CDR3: TGTGCCTTGGGACAGACAATTGGCAATCAGCCCCAGCATTTT.

The CDR3: CAWSPRGDTQYF. DNA for the CDR3: TGTGCCTGGTCTCCAAGGGGTGATACGCAGTATTTT. J is TRBJ2-3 and V is TRBV30, with D possibly TRBD1 on 5 matching bases. Trimming shortened V by 5 bases and J by 6 bases, and 12 bases separated the two germline ends. CDR1 is GTSNPN, CDR2 SVGIG, per germline (reference sequence). The CDR3 spans 12 residues.

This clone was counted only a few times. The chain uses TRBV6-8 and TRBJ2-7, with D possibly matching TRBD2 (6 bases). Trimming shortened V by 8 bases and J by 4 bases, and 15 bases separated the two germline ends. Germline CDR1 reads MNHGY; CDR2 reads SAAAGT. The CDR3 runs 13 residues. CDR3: CASGDDGRYEQYF. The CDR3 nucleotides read TGTGCCAGCGGGGATGACGGGAGATACGAGCAGTACTTC.

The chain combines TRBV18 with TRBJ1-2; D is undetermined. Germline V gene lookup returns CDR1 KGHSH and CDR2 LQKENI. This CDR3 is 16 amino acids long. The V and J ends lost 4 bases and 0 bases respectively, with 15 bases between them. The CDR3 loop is CASSLSNDGPNYGYTF. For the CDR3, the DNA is TGTGCCAGCTCACTCTCCAACGACGGTCCTAACTATGGCTACACCTTC.

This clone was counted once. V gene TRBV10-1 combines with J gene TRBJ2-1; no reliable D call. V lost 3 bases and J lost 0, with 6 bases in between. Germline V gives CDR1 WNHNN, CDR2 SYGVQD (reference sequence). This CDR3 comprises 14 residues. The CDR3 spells CASSERTSYNEQFF. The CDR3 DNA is TGCGCCAGCAGTGAAAGGACCTCCTACAATGAGCAGTTCTTC.

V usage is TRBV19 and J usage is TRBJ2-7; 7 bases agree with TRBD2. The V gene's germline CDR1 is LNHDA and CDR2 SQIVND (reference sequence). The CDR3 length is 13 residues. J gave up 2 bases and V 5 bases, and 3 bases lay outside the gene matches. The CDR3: CASSRDYTYEQYF. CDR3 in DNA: TGTGCCAGTAGTCGGGACTACACCTACGAGCAGTACTTC.

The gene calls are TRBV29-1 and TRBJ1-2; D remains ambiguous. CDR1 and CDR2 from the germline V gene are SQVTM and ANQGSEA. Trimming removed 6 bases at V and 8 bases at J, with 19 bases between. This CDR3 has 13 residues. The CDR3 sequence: CSVRLRVVEGYTF. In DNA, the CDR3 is TGCAGCGTCCGCCTGAGGGTTGTGGAGGGCTACACCTTC.

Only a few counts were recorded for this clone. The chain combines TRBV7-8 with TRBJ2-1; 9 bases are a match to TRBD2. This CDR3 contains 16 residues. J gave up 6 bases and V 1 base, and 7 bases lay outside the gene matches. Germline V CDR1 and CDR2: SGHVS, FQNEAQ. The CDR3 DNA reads TGTGCCAGCAGCTTAGAAGCGGGAGGCCTTCGCAATGAGCAGTTCTTC. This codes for CASSLEAGGLRNEQFF.